Listed below are T cell receptor beta chains from one sample, sequenced in a study of T-cell memory formation after mild COVID-19. TCRdb reprocessed the 5' RACE reads with MiXCR, giving one entry per CDR3 protein. The sample lists a few hundred thousand distinct CDR3 sequences, 8% to 11% seen once, with around 2.9% in the top ten. The sequenced sample consisted of PBMCs or a T cell subset sorted from them (not recorded which). These receptors were obtained from a man aged 18 to 30 who had mild COVID-19 (a few samples of this study predate the infection). Cell type and time point are not known. The CDR3 runs from the conserved cysteine through the conserved F or W. A D gene is named only where the DNA matches it firmly. The size of a clone is reported for some rows only, either as once, few or many, or as a class for expanded clones.

>.|TRBJ2-7|.|TRBV7-2
CASSPPARVYEQYF
TGTGCCAGCAGCCCTCCAGCCCGGGTCTACGAGCAGTACTTC
>few|TRBJ2-2|TRBD2|TRBV27
CASSRTSGGYTGELFF
TGTGCCAGCAGTAGGACTAGCGGGGGTTACACCGGGGAGCTGTTTTTT
>few|TRBJ1-5|TRBD1|TRBV6-2/TRBV6-3
CASRQGAYQPQHF
TGTGCCAGCAGACAGGGGGCATATCAGCCCCAGCATTTT
>few|TRBJ2-5|TRBD2|TRBV9
CASSAYPTSGGRGETQYF
TGTGCCAGCAGCGCCTATCCGACTAGCGGGGGGCGGGGAGAGACCCAGTACTTC
>few|TRBJ2-2|.|TRBV6-5
CASSFLVMGDRELFF
TGTGCCAGCAGTTTTTTAGTGATGGGGGACCGGGAGCTGTTTTTT
>few|TRBJ2-3|.|TRBV21-1
CASSKGLENRDTDTQYF
TGTGCCAGCAGCAAGGGGCTCGAGAATCGGGACACAGATACGCAGTATTTT
>many|TRBJ2-5|TRBD1|TRBV7-2
CASSFRTGGEETQYF
TGTGCCAGCAGCTTCAGGACAGGGGGCGAAGAGACCCAGTACTTC
>few|TRBJ2-1|.|TRBV7-2
CASSWGQGGYEQFF
TGTGCCAGCAGCTGGGGCCAGGGGGGATATGAGCAGTTCTTC
>few|TRBJ1-3|TRBD1|TRBV20-1
CSARVGETGWTGNTIYF
TGCAGTGCTAGAGTTGGGGAGACAGGGTGGACCGGAAACACCATATATTTT
>.|TRBJ2-5|TRBD1|TRBV7-9
CASSVGDRPGETQYF
TGTGCCAGCAGTGTGGGGGACAGGCCGGGCGAGACCCAGTACTTC
>few|TRBJ1-1|TRBD1|TRBV20-1
CSARVGQGAQKEAFF
TGCAGTGCTAGAGTGGGACAGGGGGCGCAAAAGGAAGCTTTCTTT
>many|TRBJ1-4|TRBD1|TRBV30
CAWSVQGSGKLFF
TGTGCCTGGAGTGTACAGGGGAGCGGAAAACTGTTTTTT
>.|TRBJ2-3|.|TRBV5-1
CASSLHGSSTDTQYF
TGCGCCAGCAGCTTGCACGGGTCTAGCACAGATACGCAGTATTTT
>.|TRBJ2-3|TRBD2|TRBV3-1
CASSQVTSGDTQYF
TGTGCCAGCAGCCAAGTGACTAGCGGGGATACGCAGTATTTT
>few|TRBJ2-1|TRBD2|TRBV3-1
CASSQALGLAGGYNEQFF
TGTGCCAGCAGCCAAGCCCTCGGACTAGCGGGGGGATACAATGAGCAGTTCTTC
>.|TRBJ2-5|.|TRBV11-1
CASSYWEETQYF
TGTGCCAGCAGCTACTGGGAAGAGACCCAGTACTTC
>.|TRBJ1-1|.|TRBV28
CASFPPQGRRNTEAFF
TGTGCCAGCTTCCCCCCCCAGGGGCGCAGGAACACTGAAGCTTTCTTT
>.|TRBJ2-2|TRBD2|TRBV6-5
CASSYSTSGTGELFF
TGTGCCAGCAGTTACAGTACTAGCGGGACCGGGGAGCTGTTTTTT
>.|TRBJ2-1|TRBD1|TRBV5-1
CASSFTGAYNEQFF
TGCGCCAGCAGCTTTACAGGGGCCTACAATGAGCAGTTCTTC
>.|TRBJ2-2|.|TRBV5-1
CASSLGTTNTGELFF
TGCGCCAGCAGCTTGGGGACAACGAACACCGGGGAGCTGTTTTTT
>.|TRBJ2-7|.|TRBV12-3/TRBV12-4
CASSLPGRQPYEQYF
TGTGCCAGCAGCCTCCCCGGACGGCAGCCCTACGAGCAGTACTTC
>.|TRBJ2-5|.|TRBV7-2
CASSLEGGRKTQYF
TGTGCCAGCAGCTTAGAAGGGGGGCGGAAGACCCAGTACTTC
>few|TRBJ2-7|.|TRBV25-1
CASTNLGIPYEQYF
TGTGCCAGCACCAACCTCGGGATCCCCTACGAGCAGTACTTC
>few|TRBJ2-3|TRBD2|TRBV7-2
CASSKWTSGGIMTQYF
TGTGCCAGCTCAAAATGGACTAGCGGCGGGATAATGACGCAGTATTTT
>.|TRBJ2-2|.|TRBV5-1
CASSSGVPGELFF
TGCGCCAGCAGCTCAGGGGTTCCCGGGGAGCTGTTTTTT
>.|TRBJ1-1|TRBD1|TRBV5-1
CDSSYTGTGGNTEAFF
TGCGACAGCAGCTACACCGGGACAGGGGGTAACACTGAAGCTTTCTTT
>few|TRBJ1-6|.|TRBV6-5
CASSYSALGNSPLHF
TGTGCCAGCAGTTACTCGGCACTGGGTAATTCACCCCTCCACTTT
>.|TRBJ1-2|.|TRBV28
CASSLSRDGYTF
TGTGCCAGCAGTTTATCCAGGGATGGCTACACCTTC
>.|TRBJ1-6|TRBD1|TRBV2
CATGPDRTNSPLHF
TGTGCCACCGGACCGGACAGGACAAATTCACCCCTCCACTTT
>few|TRBJ2-2|TRBD2|TRBV4-3
CASSQALAGRTGELFF
TGCGCCAGCAGCCAAGCACTAGCGGGGCGCACCGGGGAGCTGTTTTTT
>.|TRBJ1-1|.|TRBV7-8
CASSLVVQVANTEAFF
TGTGCCAGCAGCTTAGTCGTACAGGTGGCGAACACTGAAGCTTTCTTT
>few|TRBJ2-2|.|TRBV19
CASSIQGNTGELFF
TGTGCCAGTAGTATCCAGGGAAACACCGGGGAGCTGTTTTTT
>.|TRBJ2-3|.|TRBV7-2
CASSLMGAADTQYF
TGTGCCAGCAGCTTAATGGGGGCCGCAGATACGCAGTATTTT
>many|TRBJ2-3|.|TRBV9
CASSVARTGDTQYF
TGTGCCAGCAGCGTAGCCCGGACTGGGGATACGCAGTATTTT
>.|TRBJ2-3|.|TRBV5-1
CASSLSGRVSTDTQYF
TGCGCCAGCAGCTTGTCGGGCAGGGTAAGCACAGATACGCAGTATTTT
>few|TRBJ2-6|.|TRBV7-9
CASSLVRPTGANVLTF
TGTGCCAGCAGCTTAGTTCGTCCTACTGGGGCCAACGTCCTGACTTTC
>few|TRBJ1-2|.|TRBV12-3/TRBV12-4
CASSFGQTYGYTF
TGTGCCAGCAGTTTCGGGCAGACCTATGGCTACACCTTC
>.|TRBJ2-5|TRBD1|TRBV3-1
CASSQGQGEAQYF
TGTGCCAGCAGCCAAGGACAGGGTGAGGCCCAGTACTTC
>few|TRBJ2-2|TRBD1|TRBV12-3/TRBV12-4
CASRLGQGATGELFF
TGTGCCAGCAGGCTGGGACAGGGGGCAACCGGGGAGCTGTTTTTT
>few|TRBJ2-3|.|TRBV6-2/TRBV6-3
CASRLRYPTDTQYF
TGTGCCAGCCGATTGCGGTACCCCACAGATACGCAGTATTTT
>.|TRBJ1-1|.|TRBV4-2
CASSQGSSGTEAFF
TGTGCCAGCAGCCAGGGGAGTTCAGGCACTGAAGCTTTCTTT
>many|TRBJ1-6|.|TRBV14
CASSPGRGASPLHF
TGTGCCAGCAGTCCGGGCAGGGGAGCTTCACCCCTCCACTTT